The 16 T cell receptor beta chains below all came from one sample that was sequenced in a study of OX40 agonist ivuxolimab in advanced cancers. Only in-frame clones appear in the TCRdb table, and some are missing; sequencing was by immunoSEQ multiplex PCR. The repertoire holds fewer than 25,000 clones, with roughly 78% as singletons. The sequenced sample was CD4+ or CD8+ T cells sorted from blood, obtained in a trial of the OX40 agonist ivuxolimab. Receptors were obtained from an adult with an advanced solid tumor such as melanoma, head and neck, liver or kidney cancer.

V gene TRBV6-1 combines with J gene TRBJ2-7; D might be TRBD2 (6 bases). CDR1 is MNHNS and CDR2 is SASEGT in the germline V gene. The CDR3 is 15 amino acids. Trimming pared 7 bases from V and 0 bases from J, leaving 16 bases between. The CDR3 region is CASNGKDGSSYEQYF. The CDR3 DNA reads TGTGCCAGCAATGGGAAGGACGGGAGCTCCTACGAGCAGTACTTC.

V and J are TRBV11-1 and TRBJ2-7; tentatively, D is TRBD2 (5 bases). Germline loops: CDR1 SGHAT, CDR2 FQDESV (reference sequence). Trimming pared 3 bases from V and 4 bases from J, leaving 7 bases between. The CDR3 has 12 residues. CDR3 amino acids: CASSFGSYEQYF. The CDR3 DNA reads as TGTGCCAGCAGCTTTGGGAGTTACGAGCAGTACTTC. Full variable domain (outside the CDR3, taken from reference TRBV11-1 and TRBJ2-7): EAEVAQSPRYKITEKSQAVAFWCDPISGHATLYWYRQILGQGPELLVQFQDESVVDDSQLPKDRFSAERLKGVDSTLKIQPAELGDSAMYLCASSFGSYEQYFGPGTRLTVT.

The gene calls are TRBV11-3 and TRBJ2-1; 11 positions match TRBD2. Germline CDR1 is SGHNT and CDR2 is YENEEA. This CDR3 spans 16 amino acids. V gave up 5 bases and J gave up 7 bases; unmatched junction bases: 10. The CDR3 loop is CASSAYSGGAKNEQFF. As DNA, the CDR3 is TGTGCCAGCAGCGCCTATAGCGGGGGGGCCAAGAATGAGCAGTTCTTC.

J is TRBJ2-1 and V is TRBV19; 12 nucleotides match TRBD2. The CDR3 is 16 amino acids. Germline CDR1 and CDR2: LNHDA and SQIVND (reference sequence). The V and J ends lost 4 bases and 7 bases, in that order; junction bases with no gene match: 8. The CDR3 DNA is TGTGCCAGTAGTACCCCCGGGCTAGCGGGGGGGAATGAGCAGTTCTTC. Its protein is CASSTPGLAGGNEQFF.

V gene TRBV27 combines with J gene TRBJ2-1, with 8 positions matching TRBD2. The CDR3 loop spans 14 amino acids. Germline loops: CDR1 MNHEY, CDR2 SMNVEV (reference sequence). With 4 bases clipped from V and 7 bases from J, the junction kept 6 bases outside the gene matches. The CDR3 sequence: CASSWTSQMNEQFF. CDR3 DNA sequence: TGTGCCAGCAGTTGGACTAGCCAAATGAATGAGCAGTTCTTC.

The rearrangement links TRBV7-2 to TRBJ1-5, with D uncertain. CDR1 is SGHTA, CDR2 FQGNSA, per germline. V lost 3 bases, J lost 9 bases, and 9 bases lay in between. The CDR3 totals 12 residues. The CDR3 sequence is CASSFDQTPQHF. DNA for the CDR3: TGTGCCAGCAGCTTCGACCAAACGCCCCAGCATTTT.

The V and J genes are TRBV19 and TRBJ2-1; D perhaps matches TRBD1 (5 bases). V lost 1 base, J lost 9 bases, and 13 bases lay in between. The CDR3 covers 14 residues. CDR1 and CDR2 from the germline V gene are LNHDA and SQIVND (reference sequence). CDR3 DNA: TGTGCCAGTAGTATAGTTGGCTACCAGGGTGAGCAGTTCTTC. Residues: CASSIVGYQGEQFF.

The rearrangement links TRBV14 to TRBJ1-3; D not certain. This CDR3 is 16 amino acids long. Germline V gene data show CDR1 as SGHDN and CDR2 as FVKESK. V was clipped by 4 bases and J by 2 bases, with 15 bases between them. CDR3 residues: CASSPMDGRTGNTIYF. The CDR3 DNA follows: TGTGCCAGCAGCCCCATGGACGGAAGGACTGGAAACACCATATATTTT.

The gene calls are TRBV19 and TRBJ2-6, with TRBD2 identical over 11 bases. V lost 3 bases and J lost 0; bases outside the gene matches: 4. The germline gives CDR1 LNHDA, CDR2 SQIVND (reference sequence). CDR3 length equals 18 residues. As DNA, the CDR3 is TGTGCCAGTAGTATGGCTAGCGGGGGGTCCTCTGGGGCCAACGTCCTGACTTTC. It specifies CASSMASGGSSGANVLTF. The entire variable domain, with the rest obtained from reference TRBV19 and TRBJ2-6, is as follows: DGGITQSPKYLFRKEGQNVTLSCEQNLNHDAMYWYRQDPGQGLRLIYYSQIVNDFQKGDIAEGYSVSREKKESFPLTVTSAQKNPTAFYLCASSMASGGSSGANVLTFGAGSRLTVL.

The chain employs TRBV14 and TRBJ2-7; 7 bases line up with TRBD2. Germline-derived CDR1 and CDR2 are SGHDN and FVKESK. Trimming removed 0 bases from V and 2 bases from J; junction bases left unmatched: 7. The CDR3 has 16 amino acids. The CDR3 reads CASSQDSGNGAYEQYF. CDR3 nucleotide sequence: TGTGCCAGCAGCCAAGACAGCGGGAACGGAGCCTACGAGCAGTACTTC.

The chain joins TRBV7-9 to TRBJ1-4; D is uncertain. The ends were cut back, 3 bases at V and 7 bases at J, with 3 bases in the middle. The CDR3 has 11 amino acids. Per germline, CDR1 SEHNR and CDR2 FQNEAQ (reference sequence). CDR3 nucleotide sequence: TGTGCCAGCAGCTTGAGTGAAAAACTGTTTTTT. Its protein product is CASSLSEKLFF.

The chain uses TRBV29-1 and TRBJ2-5; TRBD2 might be the D (6 bases). Germline CDR1 SQVTM, CDR2 ANQGSEA. This CDR3 is built from 17 residues. Trimming took off 3 bases at V and 1 base at J, with 21 bases between the two ends. CDR3 amino acids: CSVERGPTLKSQETQYF. Here the CDR3 DNA reads TGCAGCGTTGAGCGGGGACCGACTTTGAAATCCCAAGAGACCCAGTACTTC.

The V call is TRBV11-2, the J call TRBJ1-1; the D is unclear. Trimming left V 5 bases short and J 1 base short, with 5 bases between. CDR3 length equals 12 residues. Germline lookup yields CDR1 SGHAT and CDR2 FQNNGV. CDR3 DNA: TGTGCCAGCAGCCATACGAACACTGAAGCTTTCTTT. As protein: CASSHTNTEAFF. Drawing the rest from reference TRBV11-2 and TRBJ1-1, the complete variable domain is EAGVAQSPRYKIIEKRQSVAFWCNPISGHATLYWYQQILGQGPKLLIQFQNNGVVDDSQLPKDRFSAERLKGVDSTLKIQPAKLEDSAVYLCASSHTNTEAFFGQGTRLTVV.

The chain couples TRBV2 to TRBJ2-1, with D tentatively TRBD2 (6 bases). The CDR3 has 14 residues. Germline V gene sequence: CDR1 SNHLY, CDR2 FYNNEI. Between the trimmed V and J ends, which lost 3 bases and 11 bases, there was a span of 17 bases. In nucleotides, the CDR3 is TGTGCCAGCAGTGAGGGACTCGCACCATTGCAGCAGTTCTTC. Amino acid sequence: CASSEGLAPLQQFF.

This clone has a single count. The J gene is TRBJ2-1, the V gene TRBV28; D possibly uses TRBD1 or TRBD2 (5 bases each). Germline values: CDR1 MDHEN, CDR2 SYDVKM. This CDR3 comprises 13 residues. The V end was cut by 10 bases, the J end by 3 bases, with 13 bases between. The CDR3 sequence is CAIVRDDYNEQFF. The CDR3 DNA sequence: TGTGCCATAGTTCGGGACGACTACAATGAGCAGTTCTTC.

The chain recombines TRBV20-1 with TRBJ2-7; D is undetermined. CDR3 length equals 11 residues. Germline lookup yields CDR1 DFQATT and CDR2 SNEGSKA (reference sequence). V was pared by 3 bases and J by 4 bases, with 7 bases between. CDR3 DNA sequence: TGCAGTGCTAGGAAATTATACGAGCAGTACTTC. This sequence encodes CSARKLYEQYF.